This T cell receptor beta chain was identified during a study of blood T cell repertoires in COVID-19. Authors' data handling: Amplified reference gene primers provided the basis for estimating nucleated cell counts. The method was immunoSEQ multiplex PCR; TCRdb's version includes in-frame clones alone and lacks a portion of them. V and J calls and clone size come straight from that table; D and trimming were deduced from the DNA. The table has tens of thousands of clones, about 70% seen once; the top ten hold 28%. V was clipped by 3 bases and J by 7 bases; unmatched bases: 19. This CDR3 contains 18 residues. Germline V gene sequence: CDR1 SGHDN, CDR2 FVKESK. This clone was counted many times.

This TCR was recovered from a woman at least 80 years old with active or convalescent COVID-19. The chain couples TRBV14 to TRBJ1-2, with 8 bases identical to TRBD1. The sample comprised peripheral blood. For the CDR3, the DNA is TGTGCCAGCAGCCAGTCGGGAACCCCCCACAGGGGGTATGCTGGCTACACCTTC. Translating gives CASSQSGTPHRGYAGYTF.